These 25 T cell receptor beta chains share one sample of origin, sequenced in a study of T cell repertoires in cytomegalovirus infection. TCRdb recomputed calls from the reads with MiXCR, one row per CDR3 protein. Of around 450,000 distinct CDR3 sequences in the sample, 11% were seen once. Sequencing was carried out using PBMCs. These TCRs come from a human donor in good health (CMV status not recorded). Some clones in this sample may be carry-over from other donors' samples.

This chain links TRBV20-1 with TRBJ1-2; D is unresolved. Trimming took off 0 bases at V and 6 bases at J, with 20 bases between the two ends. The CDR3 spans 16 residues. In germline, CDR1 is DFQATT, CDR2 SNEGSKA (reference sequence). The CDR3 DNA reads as TGCAGTGCTAGAGATCCCTCCCGGGAAGTCTTGGATGGCTACACCTTC. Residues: CSARDPSREVLDGYTF.

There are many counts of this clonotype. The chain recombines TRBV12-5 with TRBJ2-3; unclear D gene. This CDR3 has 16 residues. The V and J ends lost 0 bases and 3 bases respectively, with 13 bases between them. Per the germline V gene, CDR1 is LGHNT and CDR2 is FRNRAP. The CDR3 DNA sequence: TGTGCTAGTGGTTTGGTACTGGGCTTTGCTACAGATACGCAGTATTTT. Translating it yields CASGLVLGFATDTQYF.

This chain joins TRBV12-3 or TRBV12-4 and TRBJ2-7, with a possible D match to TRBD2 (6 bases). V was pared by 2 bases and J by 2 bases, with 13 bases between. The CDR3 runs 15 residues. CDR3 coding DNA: TGTGCCAGCAGTTTAAAAGCGGGTCCACCCTACGAGCAGTACTTC. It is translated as CASSLKAGPPYEQYF.

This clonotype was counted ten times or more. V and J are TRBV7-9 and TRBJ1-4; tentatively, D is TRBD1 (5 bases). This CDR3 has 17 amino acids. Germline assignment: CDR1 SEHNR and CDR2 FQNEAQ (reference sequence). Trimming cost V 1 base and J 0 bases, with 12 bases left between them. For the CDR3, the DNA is TGTGCCAGCAGCTTAGGAGAGGACATCACAACTAATGAAAAACTGTTTTTT. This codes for CASSLGEDITTNEKLFF.

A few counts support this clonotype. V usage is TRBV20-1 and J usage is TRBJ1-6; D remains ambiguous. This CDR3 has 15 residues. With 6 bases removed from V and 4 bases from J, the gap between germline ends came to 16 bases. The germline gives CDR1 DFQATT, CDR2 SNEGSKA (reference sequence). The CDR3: CSAAGGGRYNSPLHF. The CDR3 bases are TGCAGTGCCGCGGGAGGAGGACGTTATAATTCACCCCTCCACTTT.

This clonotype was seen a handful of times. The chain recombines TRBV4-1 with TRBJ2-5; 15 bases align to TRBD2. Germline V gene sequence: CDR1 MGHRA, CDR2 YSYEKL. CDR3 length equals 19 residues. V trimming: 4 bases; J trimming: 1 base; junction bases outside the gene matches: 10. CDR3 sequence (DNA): TGCGCCAGCAGCCGAGGACTAGCGGGAGGGTGGAGGAGCCAAGAGACCCAGTACTTC. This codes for CASSRGLAGGWRSQETQYF.

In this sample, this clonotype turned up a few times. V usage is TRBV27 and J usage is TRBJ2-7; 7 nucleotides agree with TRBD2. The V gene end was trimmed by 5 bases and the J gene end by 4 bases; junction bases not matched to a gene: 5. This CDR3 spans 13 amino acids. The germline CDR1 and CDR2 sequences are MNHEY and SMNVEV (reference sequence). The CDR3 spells CASSGRGAYEQYF. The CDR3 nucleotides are TGTGCCAGCAGTGGGAGGGGTGCGTACGAGCAGTACTTC.

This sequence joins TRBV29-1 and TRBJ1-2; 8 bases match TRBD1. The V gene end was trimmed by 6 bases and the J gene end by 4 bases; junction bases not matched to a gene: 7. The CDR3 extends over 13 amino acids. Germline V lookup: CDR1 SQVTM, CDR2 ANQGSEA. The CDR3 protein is CSVGSGTGYGYTF. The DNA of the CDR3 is TGCAGCGTCGGCTCCGGGACAGGCTATGGCTACACCTTC.

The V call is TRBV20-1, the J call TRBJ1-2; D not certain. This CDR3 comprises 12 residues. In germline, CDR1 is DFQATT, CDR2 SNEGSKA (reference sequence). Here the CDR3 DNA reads TGCAAGGCCCCTGGACCGCTCTATGGCTACACCTTC. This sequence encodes CKAPGPLYGYTF.

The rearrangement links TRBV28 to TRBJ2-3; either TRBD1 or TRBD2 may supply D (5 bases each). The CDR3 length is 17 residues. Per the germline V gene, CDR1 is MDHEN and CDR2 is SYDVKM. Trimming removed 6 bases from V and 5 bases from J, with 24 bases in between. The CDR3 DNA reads TGTGCCAGCAGATCTGGTTCTTGGTTAGAGGGGAGAGATACGCAGTATTTT. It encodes CASRSGSWLEGRDTQYF.

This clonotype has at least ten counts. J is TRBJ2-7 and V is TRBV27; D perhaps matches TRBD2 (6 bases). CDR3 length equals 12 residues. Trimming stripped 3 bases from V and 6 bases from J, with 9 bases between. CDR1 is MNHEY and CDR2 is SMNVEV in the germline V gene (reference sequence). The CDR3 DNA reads TGTGCCAGCAGTTTCCTGGGGGGCGAGCAGTACTTC. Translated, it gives CASSFLGGEQYF.

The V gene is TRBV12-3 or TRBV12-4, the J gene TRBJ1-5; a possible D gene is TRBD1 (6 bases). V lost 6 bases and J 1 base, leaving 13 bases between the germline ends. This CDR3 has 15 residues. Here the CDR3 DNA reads TGTGCCAGCAGCTTCAGGGGTCCAAGCAATCAGCCCCAGCATTTT. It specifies CASSFRGPSNQPQHF.

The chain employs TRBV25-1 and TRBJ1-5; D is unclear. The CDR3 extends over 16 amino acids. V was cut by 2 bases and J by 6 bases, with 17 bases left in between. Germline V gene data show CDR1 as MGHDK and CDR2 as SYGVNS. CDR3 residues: CASSEPGWGFSQPQHF. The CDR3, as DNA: TGTGCCAGCAGTGAACCCGGCTGGGGTTTCAGTCAGCCCCAGCATTTT.

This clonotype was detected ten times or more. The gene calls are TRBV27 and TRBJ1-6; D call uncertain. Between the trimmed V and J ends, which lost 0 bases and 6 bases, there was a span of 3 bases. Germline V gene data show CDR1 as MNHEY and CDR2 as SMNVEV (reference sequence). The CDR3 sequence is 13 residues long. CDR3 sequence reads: CASSLSPNSPLHF. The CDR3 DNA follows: TGTGCCAGCAGTTTATCCCCTAATTCACCCCTCCACTTT.

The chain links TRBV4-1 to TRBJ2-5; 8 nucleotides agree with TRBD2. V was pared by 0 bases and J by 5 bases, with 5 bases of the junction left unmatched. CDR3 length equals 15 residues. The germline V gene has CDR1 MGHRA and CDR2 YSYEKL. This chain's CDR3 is CASSQDGSGGETQYF. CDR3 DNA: TGCGCCAGCAGCCAAGATGGATCGGGAGGGGAGACCCAGTACTTC.

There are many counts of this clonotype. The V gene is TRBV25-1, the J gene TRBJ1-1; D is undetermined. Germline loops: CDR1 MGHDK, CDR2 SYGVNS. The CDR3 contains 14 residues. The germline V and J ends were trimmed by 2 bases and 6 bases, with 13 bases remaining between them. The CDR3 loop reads CASSEGLGFPEAFF. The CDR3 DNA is TGTGCCAGCAGTGAAGGGCTGGGGTTTCCTGAAGCTTTCTTT.

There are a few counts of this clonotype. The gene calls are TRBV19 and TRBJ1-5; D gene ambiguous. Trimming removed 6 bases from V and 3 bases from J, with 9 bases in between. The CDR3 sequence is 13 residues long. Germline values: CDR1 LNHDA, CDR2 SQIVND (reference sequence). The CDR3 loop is CASSRPDNQPQHF. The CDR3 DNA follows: TGTGCCAGTAGCCGTCCGGACAATCAGCCCCAGCATTTT.

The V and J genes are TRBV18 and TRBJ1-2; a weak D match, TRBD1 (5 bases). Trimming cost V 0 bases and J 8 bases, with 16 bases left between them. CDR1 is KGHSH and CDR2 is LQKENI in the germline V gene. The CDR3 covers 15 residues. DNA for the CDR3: TGTGCCAGCTCACCACCCAACAGGATGGGTGGGGGCTACACCTTC. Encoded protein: CASSPPNRMGGGYTF.

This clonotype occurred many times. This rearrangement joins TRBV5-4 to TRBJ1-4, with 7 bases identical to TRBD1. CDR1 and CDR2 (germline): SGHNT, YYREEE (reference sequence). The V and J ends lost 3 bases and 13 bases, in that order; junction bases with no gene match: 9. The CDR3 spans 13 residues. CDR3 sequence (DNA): TGTGCCAGCAGCTCGGGACAGACTAGTTTACTGTTTTTT. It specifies CASSSGQTSLLFF.

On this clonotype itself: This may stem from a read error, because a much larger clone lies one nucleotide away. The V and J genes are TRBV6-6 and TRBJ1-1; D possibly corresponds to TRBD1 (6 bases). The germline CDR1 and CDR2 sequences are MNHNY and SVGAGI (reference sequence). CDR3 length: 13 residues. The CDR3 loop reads CATLHVGGTEAYF. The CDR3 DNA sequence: TGTGCCACCCTCCACGTCGGGGGCACTGAAGCTTACTTT.

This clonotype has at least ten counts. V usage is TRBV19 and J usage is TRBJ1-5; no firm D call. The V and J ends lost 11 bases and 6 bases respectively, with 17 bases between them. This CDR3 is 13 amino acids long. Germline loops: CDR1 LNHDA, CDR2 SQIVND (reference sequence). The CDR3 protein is CAGSTDISQPQHF. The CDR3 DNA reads TGTGCCGGATCAACAGATATCTCTCAGCCCCAGCATTTT.

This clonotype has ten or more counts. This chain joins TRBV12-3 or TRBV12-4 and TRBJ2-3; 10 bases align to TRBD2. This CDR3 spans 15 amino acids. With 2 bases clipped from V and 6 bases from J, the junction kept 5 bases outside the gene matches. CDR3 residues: CASSLSGGALDTQYF. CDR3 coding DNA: TGTGCCAGCAGTTTAAGCGGGGGGGCGTTGGATACGCAGTATTTT.

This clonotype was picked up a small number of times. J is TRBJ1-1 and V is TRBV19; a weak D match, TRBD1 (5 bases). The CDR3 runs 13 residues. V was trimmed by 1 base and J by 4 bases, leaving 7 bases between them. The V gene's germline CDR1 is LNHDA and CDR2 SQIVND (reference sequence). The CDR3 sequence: CASSIGGATEAFF. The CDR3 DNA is TGTGCCAGTAGTATAGGTGGGGCCACTGAAGCTTTCTTT. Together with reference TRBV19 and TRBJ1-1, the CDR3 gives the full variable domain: DGGITQSPKYLFRKEGQNVTLSCEQNLNHDAMYWYRQDPGQGLRLIYYSQIVNDFQKGDIAEGYSVSREKKESFPLTVTSAQKNPTAFYLCASSIGGATEAFFGQGTRLTVV.

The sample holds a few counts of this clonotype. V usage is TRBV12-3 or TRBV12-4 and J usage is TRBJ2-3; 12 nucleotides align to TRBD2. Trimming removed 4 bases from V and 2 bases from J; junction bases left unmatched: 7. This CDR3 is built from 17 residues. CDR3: CASSSRTSGIYTDTQYF. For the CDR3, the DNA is TGTGCCAGCAGTTCACGGACTAGCGGGATCTACACAGATACGCAGTATTTT.

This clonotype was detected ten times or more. DNA for the CDR3: TGTGCCAGCAGTTCGAGCGGGAACACTGAAGCTTTCTTT. The encoded protein is CASSSSGNTEAFF. V is TRBV11-3 and J is TRBJ1-1; D uncertain. Germline assignment: CDR1 SGHNT and CDR2 YENEEA. With 6 bases removed from V and 1 base from J, the gap between germline ends came to 9 bases. The CDR3 runs to 13 residues.